This T cell receptor (beta chain) was recovered during a study of CD8+CD57+ T cells in acquired aplastic anemia. For the study at large: Average DNA yield from sorted CD4+ and CD8+ cells was roughly 3.1 ug. Whole-study findings and limits: CD8+ Simpson's diversity in patients was not significantly different from that in controls.

Germline values: CDR1 LNHDA, CDR2 SQIVND (reference sequence). The V segment lost 10 bases and the J segment 5 bases; nucleotides outside the gene matches: 14. The CDR3 runs 15 residues. The template used for profiling TCR beta VDJ and CDR3 was genomic DNA. TCRdb re-called the reads through MiXCR, storing one row per CDR3 protein. This sample has around 200,000 distinct CDR3 sequences, with around 50% found just once. Points on this clonotype: Antigen unknown.

Patients chosen for sequencing had CD8+CD57+ cells that had expanded, as shown by flow cytometry. At blood sampling, none of the patients had yet received therapy. This sequence originates from a human donor with aplastic anemia. The sequenced sample was sorted CD4+, CD8+, or CD8+CD57+ T cells (not recorded which) from PBMCs. The gene calls are TRBV19 and TRBJ1-1; 9 nucleotides agree with TRBD1. The chain's CDR3 is CATQRPGTGLTEAFF. The CDR3 DNA follows: TGTGCCACCCAACGGCCCGGGACAGGGTTAACTGAAGCTTTCTTT.